This T cell receptor beta chain was profiled in a study of cytomegalovirus exposure and HLA in healthy donors. With 60 Vbeta and 13 Jbeta primers, the PCR was carried out. The repertoire was sequenced with immunoSEQ multiplex PCR; TCRdb's copy has only in-frame clones and lacks some. The data show about 180,000 clones, with 85% seen just once and 1% held by the top ten. The germline V gene encodes CDR1 LNHDA and CDR2 SQIVND (reference sequence). V gave up 3 bases and J gave up 2 bases, with 10 bases separating them. The CDR3 is made up of 14 amino acids. The gene calls are TRBV19 and TRBJ1-1; maybe TRBD1 (5 bases). The sample comprised PBMCs. The clonotype was recovered from a boy aged 2-15 years in good health and CMV-seronegative. This chain's CDR3 is CASSMRQQNTEAFF. As DNA, the CDR3 is TGTGCCAGTAGTATGAGACAGCAAAACACTGAAGCTTTCTTT.